This T cell receptor beta chain was sequenced for a study of shared clonotypes between healthy human individuals. Study in general: The plates for each donor numbered three CD4 naive, three CD4 memory, two CD8 naive and one CD8 memory.

CDR1 SGHTA and CDR2 FQGNSA come from the germline V gene. Trimming stripped 5 bases from V and 1 base from J, with 8 bases between. This CDR3 comprises 13 residues. The study drew its donors from healthy HIV-negative adults without recent acute infections or vaccinations. Data came from immunoSEQ multiplex PCR; TCRdb stores just in-frame clones and leaves some out. This sample has under 2,500,000 clones, with around 95% found just once. The chain recombines TRBV7-2 with TRBJ1-1; D unclear. This TCR derives from a man between 18 and 35 years old in good health. The sequencing sample was made of naive CD4+ T cells sorted from blood. Subset defined: CD45RA+ positively selected. CDR3 residues: CASSQRENTEAFF. Written as DNA, the CDR3 is TGTGCCAGCAGCCAACGTGAGAACACTGAAGCTTTCTTT. Supplemented by reference TRBV7-2 and TRBJ1-1, the full variable domain reads GAGVSQSPSNKVTEKGKDVELRCDPISGHTALYWYRQSLGQGLEFLIYFQGNSAPDKSGLPSDRFSAERTGGSVSTLTIQRTQQEDSAVYLCASSQRENTEAFFGQGTRLTVV.